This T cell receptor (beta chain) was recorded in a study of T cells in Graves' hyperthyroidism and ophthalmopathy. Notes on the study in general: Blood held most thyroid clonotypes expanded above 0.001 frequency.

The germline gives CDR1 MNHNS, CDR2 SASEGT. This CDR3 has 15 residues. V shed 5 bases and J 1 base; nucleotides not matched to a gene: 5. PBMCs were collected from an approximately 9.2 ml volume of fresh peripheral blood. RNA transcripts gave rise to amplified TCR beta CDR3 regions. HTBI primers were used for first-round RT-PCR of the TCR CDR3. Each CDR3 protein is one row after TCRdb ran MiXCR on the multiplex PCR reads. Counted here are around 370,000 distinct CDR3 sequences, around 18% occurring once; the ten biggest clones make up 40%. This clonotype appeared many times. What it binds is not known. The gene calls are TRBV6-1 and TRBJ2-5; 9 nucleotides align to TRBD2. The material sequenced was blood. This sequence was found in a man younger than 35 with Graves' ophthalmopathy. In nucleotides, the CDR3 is TGTGCCAGCAGTCTGACTAGCGGAGGCCAAGAGACCCAGTACTTC. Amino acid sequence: CASSLTSGGQETQYF.